The following is a TCR beta chain sequence with its context. Its specificity is not known. Per germline, CDR1 MNHEY and CDR2 SVGAGI. This CDR3 comprises 11 residues. The V end lost 10 bases, the J end lost 4 bases, and 10 bases lay between the germline ends. This entry belongs to a study of T cell responses to AZD1222 COVID-19 vaccine. Study outcomes and limitations: The sample set comprised mostly white British donors with more females, and clonal diversity was possibly underestimated. At study baseline, merely more than 5 AZD1222 recipients were seropositive.

Repertoires were generated with immunoSEQ multiplex PCR, while TCRdb's copy carries only in-frame clones and drops some. The table shows some 150,000 clones, with 88% occurring only once. The TCR was taken from an adult who received the MenACWY meningococcal vaccine as a control. Sample: peripheral blood, taken 28 days after the second dose of the MenACWY control vaccine. The chain uses TRBV6-5 and TRBJ1-1; D remains unclear. In nucleotides, the CDR3 is TGTGCCACCGACGCCGGCACTGAAGCTTTCTTT. This gives the protein CATDAGTEAFF.